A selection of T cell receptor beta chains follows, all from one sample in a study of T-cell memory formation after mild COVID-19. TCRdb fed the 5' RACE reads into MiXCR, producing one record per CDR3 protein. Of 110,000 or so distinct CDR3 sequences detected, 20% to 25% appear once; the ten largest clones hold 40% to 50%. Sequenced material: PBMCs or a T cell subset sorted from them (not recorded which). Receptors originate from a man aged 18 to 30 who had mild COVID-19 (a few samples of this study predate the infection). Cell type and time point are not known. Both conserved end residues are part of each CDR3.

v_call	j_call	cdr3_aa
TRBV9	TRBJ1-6	CASSVGPSPLHF
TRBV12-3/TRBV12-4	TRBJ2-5	CASSLRVGQETQYF
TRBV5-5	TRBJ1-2	CASSFRLNFNYGYTF
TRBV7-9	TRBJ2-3	CASSSETEAADTQYF
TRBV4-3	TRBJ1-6	CASSQDGLGNSPLHF
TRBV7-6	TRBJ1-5	CASGTGQGQPQHF
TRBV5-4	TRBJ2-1	CASSSWPSYNEQFF
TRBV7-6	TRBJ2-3	CASSQGALYTDTQYF
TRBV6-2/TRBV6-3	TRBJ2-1	CASSYSPTGANEQFF
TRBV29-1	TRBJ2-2	CSVDSRDRGVTGELFF
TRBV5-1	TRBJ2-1	CASSLTGSFYNEQFF
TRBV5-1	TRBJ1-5	CASSPGRGNQPQHF
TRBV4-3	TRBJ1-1	CASSLREGGTEAFF
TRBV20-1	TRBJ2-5	CSARPAGGTQYF
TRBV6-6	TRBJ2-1	CASSYYSNNEQFF
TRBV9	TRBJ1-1	CASSVDYRNTEAFF
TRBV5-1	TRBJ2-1	CASSLPYRTAMYNEQFF